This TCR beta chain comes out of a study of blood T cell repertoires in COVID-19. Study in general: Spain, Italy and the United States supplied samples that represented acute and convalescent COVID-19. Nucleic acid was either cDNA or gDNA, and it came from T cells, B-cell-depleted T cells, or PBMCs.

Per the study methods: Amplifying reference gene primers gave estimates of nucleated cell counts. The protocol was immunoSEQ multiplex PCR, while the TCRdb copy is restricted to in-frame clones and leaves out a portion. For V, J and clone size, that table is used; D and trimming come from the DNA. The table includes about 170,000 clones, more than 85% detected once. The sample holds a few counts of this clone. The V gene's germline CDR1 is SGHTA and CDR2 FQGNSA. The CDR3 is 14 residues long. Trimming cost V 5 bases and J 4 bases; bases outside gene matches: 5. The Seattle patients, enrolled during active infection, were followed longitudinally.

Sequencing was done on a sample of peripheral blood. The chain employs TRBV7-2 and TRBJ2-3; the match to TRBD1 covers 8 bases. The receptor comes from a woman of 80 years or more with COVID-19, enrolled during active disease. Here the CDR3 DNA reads TGTGCCAGCAGCAGACAGGGGCTCCCAGATACGCAGTATTTT. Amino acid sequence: CASSRQGLPDTQYF.